Below, 7 T cell receptor beta chains from the same sample are listed, as sequenced in a study of OX40 agonist ivuxolimab in advanced cancers. The table came from immunoSEQ multiplex PCR; TCRdb's copy has only in-frame clones and leaves some out. The repertoire holds approximately 77,000 clones, with approximately 90% as singletons. The source material was CD4+ or CD8+ T cells sorted from blood, sampled in a trial of the OX40 agonist ivuxolimab. These receptors came from an adult with an advanced solid tumor such as melanoma, head and neck, liver or kidney cancer.

This clone was recorded only once. This chain links TRBV28 with TRBJ2-1; no firm D call. Trimming took off 2 bases at V and 8 bases at J, with 10 bases between the two ends. In germline, CDR1 is MDHEN, CDR2 SYDVKM. The CDR3 runs 13 residues. CDR3 sequence reads: CASSLSGFDEQFF. The CDR3 coding sequence is TGTGCCAGCAGTTTAAGTGGGTTCGATGAGCAGTTCTTC.

The rearrangement uses TRBV6-5 and TRBJ1-2; no clear D gene. The germline V gene encodes CDR1 MNHEY and CDR2 SVGAGI. Trimming took 6 bases from V and 3 from J, leaving 17 bases between them. This CDR3 contains 15 residues. The CDR3 region has the DNA TGTGCCAGCAGCTACGGGGTTGCTAAGGACTATGGCTACACCTTC. It is translated as CASSYGVAKDYGYTF.

This sequence joins TRBV30 and TRBJ2-7; D ambiguous. V dropped 0 bases and J dropped 2 bases, with 14 bases sitting between them. Germline loops: CDR1 GTSNPN, CDR2 SVGIG (reference sequence). This CDR3 region has 15 residues. DNA of the CDR3: TGTGCCTGGAGTGTAGGAGCGCGAGACCCCTACGAGCAGTACTTC. Encoded protein: CAWSVGARDPYEQYF.

This clone was counted between two and nine times. V is TRBV2 and J is TRBJ1-2; D is unresolved. The CDR3 is 15 residues long. CDR1 and CDR2 (germline): SNHLY, FYNNEI. Trimming pared 4 bases from V and 7 bases from J, leaving 19 bases between. The CDR3 sequence is CASSVGGIGFVGYTF. The CDR3 coding sequence is TGTGCCAGCAGTGTAGGCGGAATTGGCTTCGTTGGCTACACCTTC. The variable domain in full, completed from reference TRBV2 and TRBJ1-2, reads EPEVTQTPSHQVTQMGQEVILRCVPISNHLYFYWYRQILGQKVEFLVSFYNNEISEKSEIFDDQFSVERPDGSNFTLKIRSTKLEDSAMYFCASSVGGIGFVGYTFGSGTRLTVV.

CDR3 DNA: TGTGCCAGCAGCTCCGACAGGGGAAACTATGGCTACACCTTC. It encodes CASSSDRGNYGYTF. This chain links TRBV11-3 with TRBJ1-2; 8 nucleotides line up with TRBD1. The V gene's germline CDR1 is SGHNT and CDR2 YENEEA. Trimming at V came to 4 bases and at J to 2 bases, leaving 3 bases not matched to a gene. This CDR3 spans 14 amino acids.

This rearrangement joins TRBV6-6 to TRBJ2-5; TRBD1 matches at 7 bases. Trimming took 5 bases from V and 5 from J; bases not matched to a gene: 5. The CDR3 sequence is 13 residues long. Germline CDR1 MNHNY, CDR2 SVGAGI (reference sequence). DNA of the CDR3: TGTGCCAGCAGTCAAAACAGGGGCGAGACCCAGTACTTC. Protein product: CASSQNRGETQYF.

The chain carries TRBV7-3 and TRBJ2-2; 7 bases map to TRBD1. V was pared by 8 bases and J by 2 bases, with 5 bases of the junction left unmatched. The CDR3 covers 14 residues. Germline lookup yields CDR1 SGHTA and CDR2 FQGTGA. CDR3 nucleotides: TGTGCCAGCCGTTGGGACAGCAACACCGGGGAGCTGTTTTTT. Encoded protein: CASRWDSNTGELFF.